Each of the 25 T cell receptor beta chains below was sequenced from the same sample in a study of shared clonotypes between healthy human individuals. Libraries were prepared by immunoSEQ multiplex PCR; TCRdb keeps only in-frame clonotypes and omits some of them. This sample has some 680,000 clones, with less than 80% found just once. The sequenced sample was memory CD4+ T cells sorted from blood. Noted subset: CD45RA-negative fraction. These receptors were taken from a young woman in good health.

V and J are TRBV7-6 and TRBJ2-3, with D hard to call. Germline values: CDR1 SGHVS, CDR2 FNYEAQ. V lost 0 bases and J lost 2, with 12 bases in between. This CDR3 comprises 16 residues. The CDR3 region has the DNA TGTGCCAGCAGCTTAGCGCCGTATAGAAACACAGATACGCAGTATTTT. Amino acid sequence: CASSLAPYRNTDTQYF.

Remarks on this clone: Other DNA sequences in the sample encode the same CDR3. This rearrangement joins TRBV7-7 to TRBJ2-5; TRBD2 aligns across 7 bases. In germline, CDR1 is SSHAT, CDR2 FNYEAQ (reference sequence). Losses at the gene ends were 11 bases for V and 5 bases for J; bases not matched to a gene: 5. This CDR3 region has 11 residues. CDR3 in amino acids: CAAGEGETQYF. The DNA of the CDR3 is TGTGCCGCCGGGGAGGGGGAGACCCAGTACTTC.

The chain joins TRBV2 to TRBJ2-7, with D possibly being TRBD2 (6 bases). The CDR3 loop spans 14 amino acids. From germline, CDR1 is SNHLY and CDR2 FYNNEI. The V gene lost 3 bases and the J gene lost 3 bases, with 12 bases spanning the gap. CDR3 sequence: CASSDKGGGYEQYF. In nucleotides, the CDR3 is TGTGCCAGCAGTGATAAGGGAGGAGGCTACGAGCAGTACTTC.

V and J are TRBV27 and TRBJ2-5; 8 nucleotides match TRBD1. The CDR3 contains 13 residues. Germline-derived CDR1 and CDR2 are MNHEY and SMNVEV (reference sequence). V trimming: 6 bases; J trimming: 5 bases; junction bases outside the gene matches: 5. The CDR3 DNA is TGTGCCAGCAGGACGACAGGGGTCGAGACCCAGTACTTC. As protein: CASRTTGVETQYF.

The chain recombines TRBV7-8 with TRBJ2-5; D gene unclear. CDR1 and CDR2 from the germline V gene are SGHVS and FQNEAQ. Trimming removed 0 bases from V and 3 bases from J, with 2 bases in between. CDR3 size: 12 residues. For the CDR3, the DNA is TGTGCCAGCAGCTTAGCCAAAGAGACCCAGTACTTC. The encoded protein is CASSLAKETQYF. Combining the CDR3 with reference TRBV7-8 and TRBJ2-5 gives the whole variable domain GAGVSQSPRYKVAKRGQDVALRCDPISGHVSLFWYQQALGQGPEFLTYFQNEAQLDKSGLPSDRFFAERPEGSVSTLKIQRTQQEDSAVYLCASSLAKETQYFGPGTRLLVL.

The chain has TRBV7-9 and TRBJ2-7; D gene unclear. V lost 0 bases to trimming and J lost 5 bases, with 8 bases between them. There are 13 residues in the CDR3. The germline gives CDR1 SEHNR, CDR2 FQNEAQ (reference sequence). The CDR3 DNA reads TGTGCCAGCAGCTTAGCTGGTGACGACGAGCAGTACTTC. It specifies CASSLAGDDEQYF.

This clone was counted only a few times. The chain couples TRBV9 to TRBJ2-7, with TRBD1 matching 9 bases. J was trimmed by 4 bases and V by 3 bases; bases with no gene match: 8. CDR1 and CDR2 (germline): SGDLS, YYNGEE. This CDR3 region has 15 residues. CDR3 sequence (DNA): TGTGCCAGCAGCGCCCAGGGACAGGGAAGATACGAGCAGTACTTC. This gives the protein CASSAQGQGRYEQYF.

The chain recombines TRBV19 with TRBJ2-7, with 8 bases fitting TRBD1. Unmatched junction bases numbered 9, after V lost 10 bases and J lost 1 base. The CDR3 extends over 14 amino acids. Germline V gene lookup returns CDR1 LNHDA and CDR2 SQIVND (reference sequence). The CDR3 loop is CATTPTGGSYEQYF. The CDR3 region has the DNA TGTGCCACCACCCCCACAGGGGGATCCTACGAGCAGTACTTC.

This chain uses TRBV5-4 with TRBJ2-2, with TRBD2 as a possible D gene (5 bases). Germline V lookup: CDR1 SGHNT, CDR2 YYREEE (reference sequence). The V gene lost 9 bases and the J gene lost 4 bases, with 16 bases spanning the gap. The CDR3 is made up of 14 amino acids. The CDR3 sequence is CATHRESGTGELFF. CDR3 nucleotides: TGTGCCACCCATCGGGAATCGGGCACCGGGGAGCTGTTTTTT.

This clone has only a few counts. The rearrangement links TRBV2 to TRBJ2-5; 9 nucleotides align to TRBD1. The germline gives CDR1 SNHLY, CDR2 FYNNEI. The CDR3 is 14 residues long. J was trimmed by 5 bases and V by 5 bases; bases with no gene match: 6. CDR3 in amino acids: CASSRQGVGETQYF. The CDR3 region has the DNA TGTGCCAGCAGTAGACAGGGGGTCGGGGAGACCCAGTACTTC. Full variable domain (outside the CDR3, taken from reference TRBV2 and TRBJ2-5): EPEVTQTPSHQVTQMGQEVILRCVPISNHLYFYWYRQILGQKVEFLVSFYNNEISEKSEIFDDQFSVERPDGSNFTLKIRSTKLEDSAMYFCASSRQGVGETQYFGPGTRLLVL.

This clone was observed many times. The rearrangement joins TRBV2 to TRBJ1-1; 10 positions agree with TRBD1. Germline lookup yields CDR1 SNHLY and CDR2 FYNNEI. This CDR3 has 17 residues. Losses at the gene ends were 3 bases for V and 0 bases for J; bases not matched to a gene: 7. The chain's CDR3 is CASSDSGQGSMNTEAFF. The CDR3 nucleotides read TGTGCCAGCAGTGACTCGGGACAGGGGAGCATGAACACTGAAGCTTTCTTT.

This chain joins TRBV19 and TRBJ2-7; D is perhaps TRBD2 (5 bases). The germline gives CDR1 LNHDA, CDR2 SQIVND (reference sequence). This CDR3 region has 15 residues. Trimming left V 2 bases short and J 5 bases short, with 16 bases between. For the CDR3, the DNA is TGTGCCAGTAGTATAAAGGCGGGCCAGGTCAACGAGCAGTACTTC. Its translation: CASSIKAGQVNEQYF.

The V gene is TRBV5-8, the J gene TRBJ1-2, with D possibly matching TRBD1 (5 bases). CDR1 and CDR2 (germline): SGHTS, YDEGEE. The germline V and J ends were trimmed by 2 bases and 2 bases, with 13 bases remaining between them. The CDR3 has 15 residues. The CDR3 sequence is CASSFWDALNYGYTF. DNA of the CDR3: TGTGCCAGCAGCTTTTGGGACGCCTTAAACTATGGCTACACCTTC.

The chain carries TRBV19 and TRBJ2-2; D gene unclear. The CDR3 contains 17 residues. The V end was cut by 1 base, the J end by 1 base, with 13 bases between. Germline V gene lookup returns CDR1 LNHDA and CDR2 SQIVND (reference sequence). The CDR3 DNA follows: TGTGCCAGTAGTATAGTGGGCCTTGGGCAGAACACCGGGGAGCTGTTTTTT. This sequence encodes CASSIVGLGQNTGELFF.

This chain links TRBV2 with TRBJ1-5; 11 nucleotides line up with TRBD1. CDR1 SNHLY and CDR2 FYNNEI come from the germline V gene. Trimming took 6 bases from V and 7 from J; bases not matched to a gene: 5. The length of the CDR3 is 14 residues. The CDR3 DNA sequence: TGTGCCAGCAGGGGGACAGGGGGTGCCCAGCCCCAGCATTTT. As protein: CASRGTGGAQPQHF.

The J gene is TRBJ2-5, the V gene TRBV30; D remains unclear. Deletions cut 2 bases from V and 7 bases from J, with 11 bases between. This CDR3 comprises 12 residues. Germline lookup yields CDR1 GTSNPN and CDR2 SVGIG (reference sequence). The chain's CDR3 is CAWSSSSGTQYF. The DNA of the CDR3 is TGTGCCTGGAGTAGCAGTTCAGGGACCCAGTACTTC. The entire variable domain, with the rest obtained from reference TRBV30 and TRBJ2-5, is as follows: SQTIHQWPATLVQPVGSPLSLECTVEGTSNPNLYWYRQAAGRGLQLLFYSVGIGQISSEVPQNLSASRPQDRQFILSSKKLLLSDSGFYLCAWSSSSGTQYFGPGTRLLVL.

This chain links TRBV5-6 with TRBJ2-1; 7 bases map to TRBD2. Germline lookup yields CDR1 SGHDT and CDR2 YYEEEE. V lost 0 bases and J lost 5; bases outside the gene matches: 5. The CDR3 consists of 15 residues. CDR3 sequence reads: CASSLVRDYNNEQFF. Written as DNA, the CDR3 is TGTGCCAGCAGCTTGGTACGGGACTACAACAATGAGCAGTTCTTC.

In its sample, this clone was seen a few times. The chain combines TRBV7-2 with TRBJ2-4; D possibly corresponds to TRBD1 (7 bases). CDR3 length equals 17 residues. The germline gives CDR1 SGHTA, CDR2 FQGNSA. The ends were cut back, 5 bases at V and 2 bases at J, with 19 bases in the middle. The CDR3 loop reads CASSPQGGPTSKNIQYF. The CDR3, as DNA: TGTGCCAGCAGCCCGCAGGGGGGACCCACCTCCAAAAACATTCAGTACTTC. The entire variable domain, with the rest obtained from reference TRBV7-2 and TRBJ2-4, is as follows: GAGVSQSPSNKVTEKGKDVELRCDPISGHTALYWYRQSLGQGLEFLIYFQGNSAPDKSGLPSDRFSAERTGGSVSTLTIQRTQQEDSAVYLCASSPQGGPTSKNIQYFGAGTRLSVL.

The V and J genes are TRBV27 and TRBJ2-1; D gene uncertain. Trimming removed 5 bases at V and 4 bases at J, with 12 bases between. The CDR3 sequence is 14 residues long. Germline V lookup: CDR1 MNHEY, CDR2 SMNVEV (reference sequence). The CDR3 sequence: CASSLRLGYNEQFF. CDR3 sequence (DNA): TGTGCCAGCAGTCTCCGACTGGGGTACAATGAGCAGTTCTTC.

The gene calls are TRBV27 and TRBJ2-7, with TRBD1 matching 8 bases. With 8 bases clipped from V and 3 bases from J, the junction kept 6 bases outside the gene matches. CDR3 length equals 13 residues. Germline V lookup: CDR1 MNHEY, CDR2 SMNVEV (reference sequence). The CDR3 is CASGHGQGYEQYF. The CDR3 region has the DNA TGTGCCAGCGGACACGGACAGGGCTACGAGCAGTACTTC.

In its sample, this clone was seen a few times. The chain uses TRBV11-2 and TRBJ2-3, with 8 bases matching TRBD2. The CDR3 is made up of 17 amino acids. The junction had 11 bases not matched to a gene; V was cut back by 5 bases and J by 1 base. CDR1 is SGHAT, CDR2 FQNNGV, per germline. CDR3 sequence reads: CASSKGSGSRGTDTQYF. As DNA, the CDR3 is TGTGCCAGCAGCAAGGGGAGCGGGAGTCGGGGCACAGATACGCAGTATTTT.

J is TRBJ2-2 and V is TRBV11-2, with D unresolved. V was pared by 1 base and J by 4 bases, with 13 bases between. The germline V gene encodes CDR1 SGHAT and CDR2 FQNNGV. The CDR3 length is 16 residues. CDR3 sequence (DNA): TGTGCCAGCAGCTTAGTCGGGCGACACCTCACCGGGGAGCTGTTTTTT. This encodes CASSLVGRHLTGELFF.

This clone was counted only a few times. V is TRBV15 and J is TRBJ1-5; unclear D gene. CDR3 size: 13 residues. The germline V gene encodes CDR1 LNHNV and CDR2 YYDKDF (reference sequence). Trimming cost V 4 bases and J 5 bases, with 9 bases left between them. CDR3 sequence: CATSTQWDQPQHF. The DNA of the CDR3 is TGTGCCACCAGCACGCAGTGGGATCAGCCCCAGCATTTT.

This rearrangement joins TRBV28 to TRBJ1-5; 8 bases match TRBD1. The CDR3 spans 15 residues. The J segment lost 8 bases and the V segment lost 6 bases, leaving 12 bases of the junction unmatched. CDR1 MDHEN and CDR2 SYDVKM come from the germline V gene. The CDR3 sequence: CASSLRDRPGKPQHF. The DNA of the CDR3 is TGTGCCAGCAGCCTCCGGGACAGGCCGGGGAAGCCCCAGCATTTT.

This clone showed up just once. The chain combines TRBV2 with TRBJ2-4; 7 bases line up with TRBD2. Germline trimming cut 2 bases from V and 8 bases from J; bases unmatched to any gene: 6. The CDR3 extends over 14 amino acids. Germline CDR1 SNHLY, CDR2 FYNNEI. CDR3 DNA: TGTGCCAGCAGTGAATCTTGGGGGAGGGACATTCAGTACTTC. This sequence encodes CASSESWGRDIQYF. The full variable domain, with the rest looked up from reference TRBV2 and TRBJ2-4, is EPEVTQTPSHQVTQMGQEVILRCVPISNHLYFYWYRQILGQKVEFLVSFYNNEISEKSEIFDDQFSVERPDGSNFTLKIRSTKLEDSAMYFCASSESWGRDIQYFGAGTRLSVL.